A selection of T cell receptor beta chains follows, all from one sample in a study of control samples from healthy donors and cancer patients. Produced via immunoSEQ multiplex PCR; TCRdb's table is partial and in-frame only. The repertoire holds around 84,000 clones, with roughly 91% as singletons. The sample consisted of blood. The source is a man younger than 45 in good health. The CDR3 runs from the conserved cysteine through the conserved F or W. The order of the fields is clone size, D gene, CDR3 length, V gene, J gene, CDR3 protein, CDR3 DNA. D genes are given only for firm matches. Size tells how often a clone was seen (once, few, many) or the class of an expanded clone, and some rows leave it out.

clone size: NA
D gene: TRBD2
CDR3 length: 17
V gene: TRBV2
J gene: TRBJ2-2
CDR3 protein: CASSAPLAGGNTGELFF
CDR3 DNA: TGTGCCAGCAGTGCTCCACTAGCGGGGGGCAACACCGGGGAGCTGTTTTTT

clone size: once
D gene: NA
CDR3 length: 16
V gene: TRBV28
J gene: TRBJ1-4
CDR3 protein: CASTPSAAVGNEKLFF
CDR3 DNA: TGTGCCAGCACCCCCTCGGCGGCAGTAGGGAATGAAAAACTGTTTTTT

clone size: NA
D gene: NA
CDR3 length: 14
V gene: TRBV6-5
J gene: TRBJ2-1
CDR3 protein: CASRPHDRSGEQFF
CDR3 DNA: TGTGCCAGCAGACCCCACGACAGGAGTGGTGAGCAGTTCTTC

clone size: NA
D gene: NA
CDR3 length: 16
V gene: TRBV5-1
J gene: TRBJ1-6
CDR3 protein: CASSPASLGRNSPLHF
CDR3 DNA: TGCGCCAGCAGCCCGGCGAGTCTGGGTCGGAATTCACCCCTCCACTTT

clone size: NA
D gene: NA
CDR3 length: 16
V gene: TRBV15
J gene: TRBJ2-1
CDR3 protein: CATSGVGARLDNEQFF
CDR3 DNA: TGTGCCACCAGCGGGGTTGGGGCCCGATTGGACAATGAGCAGTTCTTC

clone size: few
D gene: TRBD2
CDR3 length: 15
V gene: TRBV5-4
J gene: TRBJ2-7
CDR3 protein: CASSFTSGNSYEQYF
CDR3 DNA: TGTGCCAGCAGCTTTACTAGCGGGAACTCCTACGAGCAGTACTTC

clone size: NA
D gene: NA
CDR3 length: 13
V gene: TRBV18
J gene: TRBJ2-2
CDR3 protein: CASSPGFTGELFF
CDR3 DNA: TGTGCCAGCTCACCAGGGTTCACCGGGGAGCTGTTTTTT

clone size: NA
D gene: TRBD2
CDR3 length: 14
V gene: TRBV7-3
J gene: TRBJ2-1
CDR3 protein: CASSREVGYNEQFF
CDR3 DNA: TGTGCCAGCAGCCGGGAGGTCGGATACAATGAGCAGTTCTTC

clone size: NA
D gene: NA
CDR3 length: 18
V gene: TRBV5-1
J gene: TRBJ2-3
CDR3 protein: CASSLGPLAGTSTDTQYF
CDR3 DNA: TGCGCCAGCAGCTTGGGTCCCCTAGCAGGCACTAGCACAGATACGCAGTATTTT

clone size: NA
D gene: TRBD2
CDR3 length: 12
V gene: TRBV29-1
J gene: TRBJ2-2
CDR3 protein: CTGLENTGELFF
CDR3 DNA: TGCACCGGACTAGAGAACACCGGGGAGCTGTTTTTT

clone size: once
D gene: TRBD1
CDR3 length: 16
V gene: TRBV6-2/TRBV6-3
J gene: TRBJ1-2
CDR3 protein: CASSYSGGQGARGYTF
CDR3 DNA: TGTGCCAGCAGTTACTCGGGCGGACAGGGGGCCAGAGGCTACACCTTC

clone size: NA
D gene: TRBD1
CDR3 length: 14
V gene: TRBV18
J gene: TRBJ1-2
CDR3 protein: CASSPRDSPYGYTF
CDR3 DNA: TGTGCCAGCTCACCTCGGGACAGCCCCTATGGCTACACCTTC

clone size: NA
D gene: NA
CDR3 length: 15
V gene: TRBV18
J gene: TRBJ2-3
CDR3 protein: CASSPQGLSTDTQYF
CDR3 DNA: TGTGCCAGCTCACCACAAGGACTGTCCACAGATACGCAGTATTTT

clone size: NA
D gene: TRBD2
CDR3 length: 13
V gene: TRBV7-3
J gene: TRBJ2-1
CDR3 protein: CASSLAGVNEQFF
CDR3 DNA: TGTGCCAGCAGCTTGGCGGGGGTCAATGAGCAGTTCTTC

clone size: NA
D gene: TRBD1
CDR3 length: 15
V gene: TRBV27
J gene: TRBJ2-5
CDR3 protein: CASSPFGTGKETQYF
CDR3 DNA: TGTGCCAGCAGTCCTTTCGGGACAGGGAAAGAGACCCAGTACTTC

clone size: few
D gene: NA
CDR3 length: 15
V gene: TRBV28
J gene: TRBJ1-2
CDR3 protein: CASSRSALGNYGYTF
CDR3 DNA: TGTGCCAGCAGCCGATCAGCGTTAGGTAACTATGGCTACACCTTC

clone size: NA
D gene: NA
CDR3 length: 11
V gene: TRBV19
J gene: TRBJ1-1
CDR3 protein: CASTLNTEAFF
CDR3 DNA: TGTGCCAGTACCCTGAACACTGAAGCTTTCTTT

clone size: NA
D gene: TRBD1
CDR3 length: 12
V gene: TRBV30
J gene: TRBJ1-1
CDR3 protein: CAWDRADTEAFF
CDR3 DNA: TGTGCCTGGGACAGGGCGGACACTGAAGCTTTCTTT

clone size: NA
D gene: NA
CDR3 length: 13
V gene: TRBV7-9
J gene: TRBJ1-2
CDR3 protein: CASSSVANYGYTF
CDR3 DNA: TGTGCCAGCAGCTCTGTAGCGAACTATGGCTACACCTTC

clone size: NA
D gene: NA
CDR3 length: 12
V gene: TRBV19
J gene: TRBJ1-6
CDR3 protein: CASSQGAAPLHF
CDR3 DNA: TGTGCCAGTAGCCAGGGTGCGGCACCCCTCCACTTT

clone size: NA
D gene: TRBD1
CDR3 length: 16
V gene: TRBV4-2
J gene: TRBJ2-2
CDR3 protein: CASSRGDRSNTGELFF
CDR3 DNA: TGTGCCAGCAGCCGAGGGGACAGATCGAACACCGGGGAGCTGTTTTTT

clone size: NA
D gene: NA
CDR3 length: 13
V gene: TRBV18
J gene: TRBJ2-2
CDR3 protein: CASSPSGTGELFF
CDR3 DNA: TGTGCCAGCTCACCATCGGGCACCGGGGAGCTGTTTTTT

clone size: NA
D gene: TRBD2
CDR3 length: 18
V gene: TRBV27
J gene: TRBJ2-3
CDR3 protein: CASTCGVEVAGRSGTQYF
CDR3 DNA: TGTGCCAGCACTTGTGGAGTCGAGGTAGCGGGCCGGAGCGGTACGCAGTATTTT

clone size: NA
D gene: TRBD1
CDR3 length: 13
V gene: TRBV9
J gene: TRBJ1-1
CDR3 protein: CASSLGTVTEAFF
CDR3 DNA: TGTGCCAGCAGCCTCGGGACAGTCACTGAAGCTTTCTTT

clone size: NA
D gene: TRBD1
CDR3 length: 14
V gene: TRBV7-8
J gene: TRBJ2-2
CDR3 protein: CASSLGTVTGELFF
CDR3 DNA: TGTGCCAGCAGCTTGGGGACAGTCACCGGGGAGCTGTTTTTT